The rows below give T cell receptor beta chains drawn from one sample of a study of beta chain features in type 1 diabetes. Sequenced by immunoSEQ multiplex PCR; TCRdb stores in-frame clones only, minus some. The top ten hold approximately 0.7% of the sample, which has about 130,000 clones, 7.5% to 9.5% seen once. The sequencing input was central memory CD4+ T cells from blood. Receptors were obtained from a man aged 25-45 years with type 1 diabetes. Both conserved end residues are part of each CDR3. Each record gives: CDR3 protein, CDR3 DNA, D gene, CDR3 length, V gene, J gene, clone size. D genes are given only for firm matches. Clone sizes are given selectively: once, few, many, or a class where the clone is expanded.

cdr3_aa: CSVRPRDEQFF; cdr3_nt: TGCTCGGTTCGACCCAGGGATGAGCAGTTCTTC; d_call: .; cdr3_length: 11; v_call: TRBV20-1; j_call: TRBJ2-1; clone_size: .
cdr3_aa: CSGRTGEGKLFF; cdr3_nt: TGCAGCGGGCGGACAGGGGAGGGAAAACTGTTTTTT; d_call: TRBD1; cdr3_length: 12; v_call: TRBV29-1; j_call: TRBJ1-4; clone_size: few
cdr3_aa: CASSLSPGGLRYTF; cdr3_nt: TGTGCCAGCAGTTTATCCCCAGGGGGCTTACGCTACACCTTC; d_call: TRBD1; cdr3_length: 14; v_call: TRBV28; j_call: TRBJ1-2; clone_size: few
cdr3_aa: CASSGGGVYNSPLHF; cdr3_nt: TGTGCCAGCAGTGGCGGGGGGGTGTATAATTCACCCCTCCACTTT; d_call: .; cdr3_length: 15; v_call: TRBV6-1; j_call: TRBJ1-6; clone_size: few
cdr3_aa: CASSYRGTEAFF; cdr3_nt: TGTGCCAGCAGCTACCGGGGCACTGAAGCTTTCTTT; d_call: .; cdr3_length: 12; v_call: TRBV7-9; j_call: TRBJ1-1; clone_size: medium-sized
cdr3_aa: CAIPPLTGGVGGELFF; cdr3_nt: TGTGCTATCCCCCCTCTGACAGGGGGCGTCGGCGGGGAGCTGTTTTTT; d_call: TRBD1; cdr3_length: 16; v_call: TRBV7-7; j_call: TRBJ2-2; clone_size: few
cdr3_aa: CASSRRGSRTYEQYF; cdr3_nt: TGCGCCAGCAGCAGGAGGGGATCCAGAACCTACGAGCAGTACTTC; d_call: .; cdr3_length: 15; v_call: TRBV5-1; j_call: TRBJ2-7; clone_size: .
cdr3_aa: CATRDFGSGNTIYF; cdr3_nt: TGTGCCACCAGAGACTTCGGGTCTGGAAACACCATATATTTT; d_call: .; cdr3_length: 14; v_call: TRBV15; j_call: TRBJ1-3; clone_size: .
cdr3_aa: CASSLAGGLSYNEQFF; cdr3_nt: TGTGCCAGCAGCTTAGCGGGGGGGCTGTCCTACAATGAGCAGTTCTTC; d_call: TRBD2; cdr3_length: 16; v_call: TRBV11-3; j_call: TRBJ2-1; clone_size: .
cdr3_aa: CASSSTGSTEAFF; cdr3_nt: TGTGCCAGCAGCTCTACAGGGAGCACTGAAGCTTTCTTT; d_call: .; cdr3_length: 13; v_call: TRBV7-3; j_call: TRBJ1-1; clone_size: few
cdr3_aa: CSVERTPGQGAGYGYTF; cdr3_nt: TGCAGCGTTGAACGAACTCCGGGACAGGGGGCGGGCTATGGCTACACCTTC; d_call: TRBD1; cdr3_length: 17; v_call: TRBV29-1; j_call: TRBJ1-2; clone_size: few
cdr3_aa: CASSRDRAYEQYF; cdr3_nt: TGTGCCAGCAGCCGGGACAGGGCCTACGAGCAGTACTTC; d_call: TRBD1; cdr3_length: 13; v_call: TRBV9; j_call: TRBJ2-7; clone_size: .
cdr3_aa: CASSQDGKGQRYF; cdr3_nt: TGCGCCAGCAGCCAAGACGGGAAAGGACAGCGGTACTTC; d_call: .; cdr3_length: 13; v_call: TRBV4-3; j_call: TRBJ2-7; clone_size: few
cdr3_aa: CASSTGLADSYNEQFF; cdr3_nt: TGTGCCAGTAGTACGGGACTAGCGGACTCCTACAATGAGCAGTTCTTC; d_call: TRBD2; cdr3_length: 16; v_call: TRBV19; j_call: TRBJ2-1; clone_size: few
cdr3_aa: CASSFVAGGNTDTQYF; cdr3_nt: TGTGCCAGCAGCTTCGTAGCGGGGGGAAACACAGATACGCAGTATTTT; d_call: TRBD2; cdr3_length: 16; v_call: TRBV2; j_call: TRBJ2-3; clone_size: few
cdr3_aa: CAISDSLGSAEAFF; cdr3_nt: TGTGCCATCAGTGATTCTCTCGGTAGCGCTGAAGCTTTCTTT; d_call: .; cdr3_length: 14; v_call: TRBV10-3; j_call: TRBJ1-1; clone_size: .
cdr3_aa: CASSTTGGSKNIQYF; cdr3_nt: TGTGCCAGCAGCACAACAGGGGGGAGCAAAAACATTCAGTACTTC; d_call: TRBD1; cdr3_length: 15; v_call: TRBV28; j_call: TRBJ2-4; clone_size: .
cdr3_aa: CASSEGPLSYEQYF; cdr3_nt: TGCGCCAGCAGCGAAGGGCCCTTATCCTACGAGCAGTACTTC; d_call: .; cdr3_length: 14; v_call: TRBV4-3; j_call: TRBJ2-7; clone_size: .
cdr3_aa: CASSLATFSTDTQYF; cdr3_nt: TGCGCCAGCAGCTTGGCGACTTTTAGCACAGATACGCAGTATTTT; d_call: .; cdr3_length: 15; v_call: TRBV5-1; j_call: TRBJ2-3; clone_size: .
cdr3_aa: CSVGKGKRGGFYNEQFF; cdr3_nt: TGCAGCGTCGGCAAAGGAAAGCGGGGGGGTTTCTACAATGAGCAGTTCTTC; d_call: TRBD2; cdr3_length: 17; v_call: TRBV29-1; j_call: TRBJ2-1; clone_size: few
cdr3_aa: CASSYLPGTDGYTF; cdr3_nt: TGTGCCAGCAGTTACTTGCCAGGGACAGATGGCTACACCTTC; d_call: TRBD1; cdr3_length: 14; v_call: TRBV6-6; j_call: TRBJ1-2; clone_size: few
cdr3_aa: CASSPGGLVFTGELFF; cdr3_nt: TGCGCCAGCAGTCCAGGGGGACTAGTTTTCACCGGGGAGCTGTTTTTT; d_call: .; cdr3_length: 16; v_call: TRBV5-1; j_call: TRBJ2-2; clone_size: few
cdr3_aa: CASSSGLAGGRTDTQYF; cdr3_nt: TGTGCCAGCAGTTCGGGACTAGCGGGGGGACGCACAGATACGCAGTATTTT; d_call: TRBD2; cdr3_length: 17; v_call: TRBV2; j_call: TRBJ2-3; clone_size: many
cdr3_aa: CASSLRGGDTQYF; cdr3_nt: TGTGCCAGCAGCTTAAGGGGGGGAGATACGCAGTATTTT; d_call: TRBD2; cdr3_length: 13; v_call: TRBV7-3; j_call: TRBJ2-3; clone_size: once
cdr3_aa: CASSLGIDNEQFF; cdr3_nt: TGTGCCAGCAGCTTAGGTATTGACAATGAGCAGTTCTTC; d_call: .; cdr3_length: 13; v_call: TRBV7-9; j_call: TRBJ2-1; clone_size: few
cdr3_aa: CASSLTSGGFGTDTQYF; cdr3_nt: TGCGCCAGCAGCTTGACCTCAGGGGGCTTCGGCACAGATACGCAGTATTTT; d_call: TRBD1; cdr3_length: 17; v_call: TRBV5-1; j_call: TRBJ2-3; clone_size: few
cdr3_aa: CSCPQRRGYTF; cdr3_nt: TGCAGCTGCCCCCAAAGGCGGGGCTACACCTTC; d_call: .; cdr3_length: 11; v_call: TRBV29-1; j_call: TRBJ1-2; clone_size: many
cdr3_aa: CASSDGGGRGGELFF; cdr3_nt: TGCGCCAGCAGCGACGGCGGGGGCCGGGGCGGGGAGCTGTTTTTT; d_call: .; cdr3_length: 15; v_call: TRBV5-1; j_call: TRBJ2-2; clone_size: .
cdr3_aa: CASSPRTDLTGELFF; cdr3_nt: TGTGCCAGCAGTCCCCGGACAGACCTCACCGGGGAGCTGTTTTTT; d_call: .; cdr3_length: 15; v_call: TRBV6-5; j_call: TRBJ2-2; clone_size: .
cdr3_aa: CASSQSRQGNTIYF; cdr3_nt: TGTGCCAGCAGCCAGTCTCGACAGGGAAACACCATATATTTT; d_call: .; cdr3_length: 14; v_call: TRBV7-8; j_call: TRBJ1-3; clone_size: few
cdr3_aa: CSVEWGRTEAFF; cdr3_nt: TGCAGCGTTGAATGGGGCAGAACTGAAGCTTTCTTT; d_call: .; cdr3_length: 12; v_call: TRBV29-1; j_call: TRBJ1-1; clone_size: many
cdr3_aa: CASSLGLAGTDTQYF; cdr3_nt: TGTGCCAGCAGCTTAGGGCTAGCGGGGACAGATACGCAGTATTTT; d_call: TRBD2; cdr3_length: 15; v_call: TRBV7-2; j_call: TRBJ2-3; clone_size: few
cdr3_aa: CAGSWTSGTYNEQFF; cdr3_nt: TGTGCCGGATCGTGGACTAGCGGGACCTACAATGAGCAGTTCTTC; d_call: TRBD2; cdr3_length: 15; v_call: TRBV5-4; j_call: TRBJ2-1; clone_size: .
cdr3_aa: CASSERGNSPTDTQYF; cdr3_nt: TGTGCCAGCAGTGAACGGGGGAACAGCCCAACCGATACGCAGTATTTT; d_call: .; cdr3_length: 16; v_call: TRBV2; j_call: TRBJ2-3; clone_size: .
cdr3_aa: CASSLLADTQYF; cdr3_nt: TGTGCCAGCAGCCTACTGGCAGATACGCAGTATTTT; d_call: .; cdr3_length: 12; v_call: TRBV7-2; j_call: TRBJ2-3; clone_size: few
cdr3_aa: CASSLESSVGLSWHTQYF; cdr3_nt: TGTGCCAGCAGCTTAGAAAGTTCTGTCGGACTATCGTGGCATACGCAGTATTTT; d_call: .; cdr3_length: 18; v_call: TRBV11-2; j_call: TRBJ2-3; clone_size: few
cdr3_aa: CASSLSSGQGGTEAFF; cdr3_nt: TGTGCCAGCAGTTTATCGTCGGGACAGGGGGGGACTGAAGCTTTCTTT; d_call: TRBD1; cdr3_length: 16; v_call: TRBV27; j_call: TRBJ1-1; clone_size: few
cdr3_aa: CASSPSGAGGRYEQYF; cdr3_nt: TGTGCCAGCAGCCCCTCAGGCGCGGGAGGGAGATACGAGCAGTACTTC; d_call: TRBD2; cdr3_length: 16; v_call: TRBV7-2; j_call: TRBJ2-7; clone_size: few
cdr3_aa: CASSRELAGAYLLYEQYF; cdr3_nt: TGTGCCAGCAGCCGAGAACTAGCGGGGGCCTACTTACTCTACGAGCAGTACTTC; d_call: TRBD2; cdr3_length: 18; v_call: TRBV4-2; j_call: TRBJ2-7; clone_size: few
cdr3_aa: CASSLATGGGGYTF; cdr3_nt: TGTGCCAGCAGCTTAGCCACAGGGGGAGGTGGCTACACCTTC; d_call: TRBD1; cdr3_length: 14; v_call: TRBV7-8; j_call: TRBJ1-2; clone_size: few
cdr3_aa: CASSLFRTGAAGANVLTF; cdr3_nt: TGTGCCAGCAGCTTATTCCGGACAGGGGCAGCTGGGGCCAACGTCCTGACTTTC; d_call: TRBD1; cdr3_length: 18; v_call: TRBV11-2; j_call: TRBJ2-6; clone_size: .
cdr3_aa: CASSLTGGGYTF; cdr3_nt: TGTGCCAGCAGCTTGACAGGGGGTGGCTACACCTTC; d_call: TRBD1; cdr3_length: 12; v_call: TRBV28; j_call: TRBJ1-2; clone_size: .
cdr3_aa: CASRTAQQETQYF; cdr3_nt: TGTGCCAGCCGTACAGCCCAACAAGAGACCCAGTACTTC; d_call: .; cdr3_length: 13; v_call: TRBV2; j_call: TRBJ2-5; clone_size: few
cdr3_aa: CASSLAGQGFIPETQYF; cdr3_nt: TGCGCCAGCAGCTTGGCTGGGCAGGGGTTCATTCCAGAGACCCAGTACTTC; d_call: .; cdr3_length: 17; v_call: TRBV5-1; j_call: TRBJ2-5; clone_size: few
cdr3_aa: CATSESPHGGNQPQHF; cdr3_nt: TGTGCCACCAGCGAGTCCCCGCATGGGGGGAATCAGCCCCAGCATTTT; d_call: .; cdr3_length: 16; v_call: TRBV15; j_call: TRBJ1-5; clone_size: .
cdr3_aa: CATSRGDSDEKLFF; cdr3_nt: TGTGCCACCAGCAGAGGAGACAGTGATGAAAAACTGTTTTTT; d_call: .; cdr3_length: 14; v_call: TRBV15; j_call: TRBJ1-4; clone_size: many
cdr3_aa: CASSLAAVGQGALIALHF; cdr3_nt: TGTGCCAGCAGCTTAGCGGCGGTGGGACAGGGGGCTTTGATAGCCCTCCACTTT; d_call: TRBD1; cdr3_length: 18; v_call: TRBV7-9; j_call: TRBJ1-6; clone_size: few
cdr3_aa: CASSPGTGGRQETQYF; cdr3_nt: TGCGCCAGCAGCCCCGGGACAGGGGGACGGCAAGAGACCCAGTACTTC; d_call: TRBD1; cdr3_length: 16; v_call: TRBV5-1; j_call: TRBJ2-5; clone_size: .
cdr3_aa: CASSLDRQDEQFF; cdr3_nt: TGTGCCAGCAGCTTAGATAGACAGGATGAGCAGTTCTTC; d_call: .; cdr3_length: 13; v_call: TRBV7-8; j_call: TRBJ2-1; clone_size: .
cdr3_aa: CASSYGTGTGNTIYF; cdr3_nt: TGTGCCAGCAGTTACGGGACAGGAACTGGAAACACCATATATTTT; d_call: TRBD1; cdr3_length: 15; v_call: TRBV6-5; j_call: TRBJ1-3; clone_size: few
cdr3_aa: CATTEGDRAYGTQYF; cdr3_nt: TGTGCCACCACCGAAGGGGACAGGGCTTACGGGACCCAGTACTTC; d_call: TRBD1; cdr3_length: 15; v_call: TRBV15; j_call: TRBJ2-5; clone_size: .